The 5 T cell receptor beta chains in this list originate from one sample, sequenced in a study of Ad26.COV2.S vaccination and SARS-CoV-2 variants listed by TCRdb under 2021. Library construction relied on the immunoSEQ multiplex PCR assay. In TCRdb, the immuneACCESS table is reduced to in-frame sequences with V and J assigned. These tables do not hold every clone; where another copy was compared, an unresolved V gene accounts for under half, and the others remain unexplained. The sample table shows roughly 320,000 clones, and around 81% are seen once. Together, the top ten hold roughly 2% of the sample. The sample's treatment or condition, from its label and the paper: some 20 received Ad26.COV2.S at low or high dose, single or two shots; about 5 received placebo; per-sample allocation not given. Repertoires of vaccine and placebo recipients were sequenced from samples taken on day 63 after the first injection.

Sequenced here: peripheral blood, sampled in a trial of Ad26.COV2.S vaccine versus placebo. The receptors stem from a person between 18 and 60 years old who received the Ad26.COV2.S COVID-19 vaccine or a placebo.

Only one count was recorded for this clone. The rearrangement links TRBV9 to TRBJ1-5; 9 nucleotides align to TRBD1. The V gene's germline CDR1 is SGDLS and CDR2 YYNGEE. V was pared by 3 bases and J by 2 bases, with 6 bases of the junction left unmatched. CDR3 length equals 16 residues. CDR3 sequence reads: CASSAATGGGNQPQHF. In nucleotides, the CDR3 is TGTGCCAGCAGCGCAGCTACAGGGGGCGGCAATCAGCCCCAGCATTTT.

The chain has TRBV5-6 and TRBJ1-1; 8 bases line up with TRBD1. V trimming: 3 bases; J trimming: 4 bases; junction bases outside the gene matches: 2. The germline V gene encodes CDR1 SGHDT and CDR2 YYEEEE. The CDR3 loop spans 13 amino acids. This CDR3 reads CASSWTGSTEAFF. The DNA of the CDR3 is TGTGCCAGCAGCTGGACAGGGAGCACTGAAGCTTTCTTT.

This clone was picked up one time. This rearrangement joins TRBV21-1 to TRBJ2-5; the table's D call TRBD1 went unverified against the DNA. TRBV21-1 corresponds to a pseudogene. There are 14 residues in the CDR3. The DNA of the CDR3 is TGTGCCAGCAGCAAAGTGAGTCACAGAGAGACCCAGTACTTC. Translating it yields CASSKVSHRETQYF.

The V and J genes are TRBV5-1 and TRBJ2-5; D call uncertain. The CDR3 has 16 amino acids. Germline CDR1 and CDR2: SGHRS and YFSETQ. V dropped 1 base and J dropped 2 bases, with 15 bases sitting between them. CDR3 bases: TGCGCCAGCAGCTTGTACGGTAGGACGGATCAAGAGACCCAGTACTTC. It specifies CASSLYGRTDQETQYF.

This clone was detected once. The genes are TRBV5-4 and TRBJ1-2; D perhaps matches TRBD1 (5 bases). Trimming took off 0 bases at V and 6 bases at J, with 18 bases between the two ends. The CDR3 length is 16 residues. Per the germline V gene, CDR1 is SGHNT and CDR2 is YYREEE (reference sequence). The CDR3 loop reads CASSLGTGEIADGYTF. The CDR3 coding sequence is TGTGCCAGCAGCTTGGGTACGGGGGAAATCGCAGATGGCTACACCTTC.